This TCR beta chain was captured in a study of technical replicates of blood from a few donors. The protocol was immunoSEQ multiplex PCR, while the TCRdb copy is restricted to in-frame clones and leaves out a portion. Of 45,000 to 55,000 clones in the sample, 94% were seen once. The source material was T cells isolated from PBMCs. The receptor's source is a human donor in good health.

CDR3 DNA sequence: TGCGCCAGCAGCGAAAGCGGGGGGAATGAGCAGTTCTTC. It encodes CASSESGGNEQFF. The rearrangement links TRBV5-1 to TRBJ2-1, with 9 positions matching TRBD2. CDR1 SGHRS and CDR2 YFSETQ come from the germline V gene. Trimming took 4 bases from V and 7 from J; bases not matched to a gene: 3. The CDR3 loop spans 13 amino acids.